The rows below give T cell receptor beta chains drawn from one sample of a study of Ad26.COV2.S vaccination and SARS-CoV-2 variants. Some clones are missing from TCRdb's copy, which holds only in-frame ones; the method was immunoSEQ multiplex PCR. The table lists about 480,000 clones, approximately 90% of them singletons, with about 13% in the top ten. The sequencing used peripheral blood, collected in a trial of Ad26.COV2.S vaccine versus placebo. The receptors come from a person between 18 and 65 years old who received the Ad26.COV2.S COVID-19 vaccine or a placebo. The CDR3 runs from the conserved cysteine through the conserved F or W. A D gene is named only where the DNA matches it firmly. A row's size may be missing; if present it is once, few, many or a size class.

j_call,v_call,clone_size,cdr3_length,d_call,cdr3_aa,cdr3_nt
TRBJ2-1,TRBV6-2/TRBV6-3,-,13,TRBD2,CASRPSGREEQFF,TGTGCCAGCAGACCTAGCGGGAGGGAGGAGCAGTTCTTC
TRBJ2-1,TRBV5-1,-,16,TRBD2,CASSLVSGSGFNEQFF,TGCGCCAGCAGCTTGGTGAGCGGGAGTGGATTCAATGAGCAGTTCTTC
TRBJ2-7,TRBV5-4,-,13,TRBD1,CASSGDRGQEQYF,TGTGCCAGCAGCGGGGACAGGGGACAAGAGCAGTACTTC
TRBJ2-1,TRBV11-3,once,16,TRBD2,CASSFGGASGYNEQFF,TGTGCCAGCAGCTTCGGTGGGGCTAGCGGTTACAATGAGCAGTTCTTC
TRBJ1-1,TRBV6-5,-,11,-,CATRMNTEAFF,TGTGCCACCCGTATGAACACTGAAGCTTTCTTT
TRBJ2-3,TRBV3-1/TRBV3-2,-,15,TRBD2,CASSQTSGSLATQYF,TGTGCCAGCAGTCAGACTAGCGGGAGTTTAGCTACGCAGTATTTT
TRBJ2-2,TRBV5-6,-,16,-,CASSLYLGPNTGELFF,TGTGCCAGCAGCTTGTACCTGGGCCCGAACACCGGGGAGCTGTTTTTT
TRBJ2-1,TRBV7-3,-,13,TRBD2,CASSLNGGNEQFF,TGTGCCAGCAGCTTAAACGGGGGGAATGAGCAGTTCTTC
TRBJ2-3,TRBV5-5,once,16,-,CASSLRGYSSTDTQYF,TGTGCCAGCAGCTTAAGGGGATACTCTAGCACAGATACGCAGTATTTT
TRBJ1-4,TRBV5-1,-,15,TRBD1,CASRPQGSGDEKLFF,TGCGCCAGCAGACCACAGGGGTCGGGAGATGAAAAACTGTTTTTT